The text below deals with one TCR beta chain. This clonotype has a count of ten or more. No antigen is known for it. The record has no base qualities; no much larger clone is one base away. These data are taken from a study of T cells in Graves' hyperthyroidism and ophthalmopathy (dated by TCRdb to between 2018 and 2021). About the investigation overall: Peripheral blood was sampled at the time of initial diagnosis, prior to any treatment. Following sampling, methimazole starting at 30 mg daily was given to hyperthyroidism patients, and high-dose intravenous methylprednisolone was given to ophthalmopathy patients. Whether ophthalmopathy could be predicted prospectively was tested in an independent validation cohort made up of about 18 hyperthyroidism patients plus 17 patients who later progressed to ophthalmopathy. The paper describes TCR Vbeta CDR3 sequencing of more than 120 peripheral blood samples, made up of some 42 ophthalmopathy patients, more than 70 hyperthyroidism patients and 17 progressor patients. To identify TCR V-J signatures that set the groups apart, the researchers used a discovery cohort of roughly 100 patients, made up of around 40 with Graves' ophthalmopathy and about 55 with stable Graves' hyperthyroidism. For training and testing, the 100 or so patients in the discovery cohort were randomly divided in a 7:3 ratio. In addition, the study compared T-cell repertoires in thyroid tissue and in blood from a handful of Graves' hyperthyroidism patients.

Trimming removed 2 bases from V and 3 bases from J, leaving 11 bases between the germline ends. CDR1 and CDR2 (SGHTS, YDEGEE) derive from the germline V gene. The CDR3 measures 14 amino acids from cysteine to phenylalanine. Only the CDR3 region is kept as DNA, spanning 42 bases read in frame from base 1. Graves' hyperthyroidism was defined as stable when no progression to ophthalmopathy occurred over 18 months of follow-up. The hyperthyroidism patients were between 18 and 65 years old and newly diagnosed, with a disease duration of less than 2 months. Any patient with an uncontrolled infection, another autoimmune disease, pregnancy or lactation was excluded. Diagnoses were based on clinical symptoms, serum thyroxine and TRAb, thyroid ultrasound and orbital computed tomography. Ficoll-Paque density gradient centrifugation was used to isolate PBMCs from around 10 ml of fresh peripheral blood. Total RNA was extracted with Trizol reagent, and quality was checked on an Agilent 2100 Bioanalyzer.

Amplification of TCR beta CDR3 regions was carried out from RNA transcripts. The TCR CDR3 was subjected to a first round of RT-PCR using the HTBI primer set and the Qiagen OneStep RT-PCR kit. Libraries were constructed in a second round of multiplex PCR, after which size selection and purification were performed. Paired-end sequencing of the libraries was performed with 100 bp reads on an Illumina HiSeq2000. The authors processed their data as follows. SOAPnuke was used to process the raw data, with reads discarded if the reads contained adapters or uncalled bases, had a mean Phred below 15, or lacked an exact constant-primer or identifier match. High-quality paired reads were merged with COPE v1.2.5, and unique nucleotide sequences were defined as clonotypes. MiTCR v1.1 was used to align the clonotypes against IMGT TRBV, TRBD and TRBJ reference segments. The analysis included only V-J combinations with a frequency above 0.0001, which together covered roughly 99% of the repertoires. A TCS score was defined as the ratio between F50 (clonal expansion) and ExV (chaos), using BLOSUM62-based TCRdist between CDR3 peptides within each V-J. Welch's t-statistics and random forest reduced around 510 V-J features to 10 to 15, which were used in a naive Bayes classifier (R e1071). The public reads were run again by TCRdb, first through fastp at Q25 and then through MiXCR, and only productive beta chains were kept. Rows with a matching CDR3 protein are joined into one entry that keeps the most common DNA and genes. The V and J calls were determined by TCRdb, not by the authors. For this sample the table gives around 340,000 distinct CDR3 sequences, of which approximately 15% were detected only once. The leading ten clones occupy 33% of the sample.

The paper as a whole reports these results and caveats: Most expanded thyroid clonotypes (frequency above 0.001) were also found in blood, which suggests that blood repertoires may mirror thyroid immune responses. A model built on a 13 V-J signature distinguished ophthalmopathy from stable hyperthyroidism, reaching approximately 89% sensitivity and about 81% specificity in cross-validation and 80%/75% in testing. Sample size was not statistically predetermined, and blinding of investigators to group allocation was not performed. In validation, the model predicted progression to ophthalmopathy a median of about 6.5 months before onset, with around 70% sensitivity and roughly 77% specificity.

Recombination connected TRBV5-8 to TRBJ1-2, with no reliable assignment of the D segment. The sequence was obtained from a young man with Graves' hyperthyroidism. Sequenced sample: blood. The DNA sequence is given as TGTGCCAGCAGCTTAACGGGTACTGACTATGGCTACACCTTC. It translates to CASSLTGTDYGYTF.